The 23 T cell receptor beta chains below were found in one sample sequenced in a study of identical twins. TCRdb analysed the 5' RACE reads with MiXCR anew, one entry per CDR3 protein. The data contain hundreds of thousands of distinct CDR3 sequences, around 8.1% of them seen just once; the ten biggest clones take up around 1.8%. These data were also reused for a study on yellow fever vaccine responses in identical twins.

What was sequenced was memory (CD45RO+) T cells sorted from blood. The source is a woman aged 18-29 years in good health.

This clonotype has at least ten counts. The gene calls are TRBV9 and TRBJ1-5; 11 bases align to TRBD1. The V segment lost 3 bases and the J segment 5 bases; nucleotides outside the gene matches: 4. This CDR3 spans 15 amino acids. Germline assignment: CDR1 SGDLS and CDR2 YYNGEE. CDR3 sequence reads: CASSGGQGGYQPQHF. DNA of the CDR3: TGTGCCAGCAGCGGGGGACAGGGGGGATATCAGCCCCAGCATTTT.

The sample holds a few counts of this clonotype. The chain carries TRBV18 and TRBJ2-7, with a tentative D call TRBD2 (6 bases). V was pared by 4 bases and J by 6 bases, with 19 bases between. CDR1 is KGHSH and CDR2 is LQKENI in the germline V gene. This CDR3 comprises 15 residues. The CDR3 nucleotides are TGTGCCAGCTCACGGGGCCCCGGGGAGGTAAGCGAGCAGTACTTC. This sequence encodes CASSRGPGEVSEQYF.

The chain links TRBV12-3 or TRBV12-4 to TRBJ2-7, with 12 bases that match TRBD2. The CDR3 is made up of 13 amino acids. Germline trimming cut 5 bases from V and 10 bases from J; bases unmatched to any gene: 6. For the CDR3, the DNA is TGTGCCAGCAGTGATACTAGCGGGGGGAACCAGTACTTC. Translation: CASSDTSGGNQYF.

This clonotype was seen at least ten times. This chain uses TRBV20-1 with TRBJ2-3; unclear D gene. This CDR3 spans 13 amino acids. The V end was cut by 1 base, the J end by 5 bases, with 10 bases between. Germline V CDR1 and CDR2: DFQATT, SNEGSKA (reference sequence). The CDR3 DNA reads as TGCAGTGCTAGAGTTCCCGTTGGAGATACGCAGTATTTT. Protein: CSARVPVGDTQYF.

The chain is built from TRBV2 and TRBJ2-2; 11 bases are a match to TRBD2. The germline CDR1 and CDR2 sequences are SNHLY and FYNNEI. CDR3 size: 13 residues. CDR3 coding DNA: TGTGCTGCTTTAGCGGGAGGGATCGGGGAGCTGTTTTTT. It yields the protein CAALAGGIGELFF. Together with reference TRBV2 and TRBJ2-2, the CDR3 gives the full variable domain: EPEVTQTPSHQVTQMGQEVILRCVPISNHLYFYWYRQILGQKVEFLVSFYNNEISEKSEIFDDQFSVERPDGSNFTLKIRSTKLEDSAMYFCAALAGGIGELFFGEGSRLTVL.

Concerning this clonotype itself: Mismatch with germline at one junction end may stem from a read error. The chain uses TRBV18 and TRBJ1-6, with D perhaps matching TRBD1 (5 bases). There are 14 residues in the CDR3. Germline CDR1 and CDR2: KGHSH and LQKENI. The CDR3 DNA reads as TGTGCCAGTTCACCTAATCGGGGGGGAACACCCCTCCACTTT. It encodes CASSPNRGGTPLHF.

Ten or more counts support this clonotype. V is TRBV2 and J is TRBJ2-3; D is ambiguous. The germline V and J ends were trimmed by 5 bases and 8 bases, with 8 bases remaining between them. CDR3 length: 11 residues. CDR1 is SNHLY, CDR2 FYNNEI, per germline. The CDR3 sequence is CASSLMATQYF. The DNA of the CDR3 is TGTGCCAGCAGTCTGATGGCTACGCAGTATTTT.

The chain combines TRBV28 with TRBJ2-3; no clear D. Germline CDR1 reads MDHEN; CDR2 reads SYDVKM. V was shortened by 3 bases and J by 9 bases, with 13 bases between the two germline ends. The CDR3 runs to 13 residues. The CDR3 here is CASSFPLTDTQYF. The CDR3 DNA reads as TGTGCCAGCAGTTTCCCCCTCACGGACACGCAGTATTTT.

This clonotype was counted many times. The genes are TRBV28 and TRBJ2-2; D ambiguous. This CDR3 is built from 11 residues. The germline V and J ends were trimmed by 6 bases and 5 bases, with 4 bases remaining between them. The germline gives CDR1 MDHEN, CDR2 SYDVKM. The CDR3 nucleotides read TGTGCCAGCAGAGAAACCGGGGAGCTGTTTTTT. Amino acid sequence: CASRETGELFF. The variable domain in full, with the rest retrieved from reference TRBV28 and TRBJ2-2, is DVKVTQSSRYLVKRTGEKVFLECVQDMDHENMFWYRQDPGLGLRLIYFSYDVKMKEKGDIPEGYSVSREKKERFSLILESASTNQTSMYLCASRETGELFFGEGSRLTVL.

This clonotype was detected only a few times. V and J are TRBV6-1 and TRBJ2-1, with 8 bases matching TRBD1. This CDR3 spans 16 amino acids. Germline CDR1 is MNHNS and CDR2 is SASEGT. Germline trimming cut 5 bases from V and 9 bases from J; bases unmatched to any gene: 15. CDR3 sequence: CASSQTRTGSRGEQFF. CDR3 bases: TGTGCCAGCAGTCAAACCCGGACAGGGAGTAGGGGTGAGCAGTTCTTC.

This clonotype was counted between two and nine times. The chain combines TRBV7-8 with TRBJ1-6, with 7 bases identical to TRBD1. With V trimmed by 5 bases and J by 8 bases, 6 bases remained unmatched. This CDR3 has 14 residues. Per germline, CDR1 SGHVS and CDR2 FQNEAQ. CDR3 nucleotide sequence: TGTGCCAGCAGCCTGGGACAGTTTCATTCACCCCTCCACTTT. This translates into CASSLGQFHSPLHF.

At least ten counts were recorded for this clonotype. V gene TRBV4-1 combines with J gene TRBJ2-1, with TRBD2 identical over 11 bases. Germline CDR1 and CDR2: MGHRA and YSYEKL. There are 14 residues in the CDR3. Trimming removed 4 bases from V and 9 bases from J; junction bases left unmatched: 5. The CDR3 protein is CASSLAGGPSEQFF. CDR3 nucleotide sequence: TGCGCCAGCAGCCTAGCGGGAGGGCCTAGTGAGCAGTTCTTC.

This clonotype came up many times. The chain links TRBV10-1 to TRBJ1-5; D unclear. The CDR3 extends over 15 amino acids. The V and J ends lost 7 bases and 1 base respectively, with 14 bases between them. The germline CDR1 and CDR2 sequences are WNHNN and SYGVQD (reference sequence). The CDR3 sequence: CASTLVTPSNQPQHF. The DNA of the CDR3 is TGCGCCAGCACCTTAGTGACCCCGAGCAATCAGCCCCAGCATTTT.

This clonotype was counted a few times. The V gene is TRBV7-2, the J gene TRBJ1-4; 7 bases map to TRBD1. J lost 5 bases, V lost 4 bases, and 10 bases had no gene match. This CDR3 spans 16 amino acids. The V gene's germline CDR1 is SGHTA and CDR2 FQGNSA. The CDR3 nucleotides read TGTGCCAGCAGCTACCGGACAGGTCGCCCGAATGAAAAACTGTTTTTT. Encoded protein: CASSYRTGRPNEKLFF.

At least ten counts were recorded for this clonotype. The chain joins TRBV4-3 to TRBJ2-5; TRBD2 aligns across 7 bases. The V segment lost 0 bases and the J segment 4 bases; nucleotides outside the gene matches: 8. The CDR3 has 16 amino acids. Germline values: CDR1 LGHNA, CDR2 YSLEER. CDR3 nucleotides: TGCGCCAGCAGCCAAGACTCTAATCCGGGGGGAGAGACCCAGTACTTC. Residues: CASSQDSNPGGETQYF.

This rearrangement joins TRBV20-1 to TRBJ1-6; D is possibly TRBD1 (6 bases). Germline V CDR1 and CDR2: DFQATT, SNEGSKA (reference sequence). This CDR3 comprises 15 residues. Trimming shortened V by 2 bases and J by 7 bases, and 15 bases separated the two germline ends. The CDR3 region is CSARRDTGGNSPLHF. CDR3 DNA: TGCAGTGCTAGAAGGGACACCGGGGGGAATTCACCCCTCCACTTT.

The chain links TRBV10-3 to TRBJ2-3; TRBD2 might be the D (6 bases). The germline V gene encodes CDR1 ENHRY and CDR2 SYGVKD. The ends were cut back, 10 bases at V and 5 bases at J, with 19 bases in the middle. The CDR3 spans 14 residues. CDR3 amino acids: CATGSRGQEDTQYF. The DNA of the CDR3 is TGTGCCACCGGGAGCCGAGGGCAAGAAGATACGCAGTATTTT.

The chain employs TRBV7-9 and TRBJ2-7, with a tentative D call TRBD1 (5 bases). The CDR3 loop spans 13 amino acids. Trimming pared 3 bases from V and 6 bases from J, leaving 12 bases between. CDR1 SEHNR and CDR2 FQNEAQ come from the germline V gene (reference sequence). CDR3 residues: CASSFNQGSEQYF. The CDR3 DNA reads TGTGCCAGCAGCTTTAACCAGGGCTCCGAGCAGTACTTC.

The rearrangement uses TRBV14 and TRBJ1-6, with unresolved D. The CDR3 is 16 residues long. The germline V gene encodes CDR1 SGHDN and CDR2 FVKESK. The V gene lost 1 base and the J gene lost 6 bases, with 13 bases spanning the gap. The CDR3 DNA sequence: TGTGCCAGCAGCCAAGCGGGGAGTGCGTTTAATTCACCCCTCCACTTT. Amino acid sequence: CASSQAGSAFNSPLHF.

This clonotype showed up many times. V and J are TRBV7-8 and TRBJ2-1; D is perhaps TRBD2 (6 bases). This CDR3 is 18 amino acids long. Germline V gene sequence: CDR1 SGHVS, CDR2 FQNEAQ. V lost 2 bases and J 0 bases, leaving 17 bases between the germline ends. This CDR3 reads CASSLRALASVSYNEQFF. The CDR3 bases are TGTGCCAGCAGCTTAAGGGCCCTCGCTAGCGTCTCCTACAATGAGCAGTTCTTC.

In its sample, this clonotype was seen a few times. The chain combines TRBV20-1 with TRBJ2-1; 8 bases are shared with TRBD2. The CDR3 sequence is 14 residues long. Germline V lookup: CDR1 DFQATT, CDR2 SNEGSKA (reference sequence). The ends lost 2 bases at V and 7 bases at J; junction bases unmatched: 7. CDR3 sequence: CSARRLLAENEQFF. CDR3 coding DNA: TGCAGTGCTAGACGACTACTAGCGGAAAATGAGCAGTTCTTC.

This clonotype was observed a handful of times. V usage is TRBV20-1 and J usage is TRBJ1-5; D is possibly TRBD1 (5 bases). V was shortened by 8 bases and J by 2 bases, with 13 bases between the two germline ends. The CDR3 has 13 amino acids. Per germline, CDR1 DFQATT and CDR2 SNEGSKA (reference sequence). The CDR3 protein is CSLSGGGNQPQHF. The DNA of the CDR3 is TGCAGTCTCAGTGGAGGGGGCAATCAGCCCCAGCATTTT.

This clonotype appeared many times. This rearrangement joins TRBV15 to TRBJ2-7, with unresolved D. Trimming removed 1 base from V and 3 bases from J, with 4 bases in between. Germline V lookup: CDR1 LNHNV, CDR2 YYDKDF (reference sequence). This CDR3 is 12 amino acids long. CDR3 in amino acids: CATSRAGYEQYF. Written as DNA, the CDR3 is TGTGCCACCAGCAGAGCGGGCTACGAGCAGTACTTC. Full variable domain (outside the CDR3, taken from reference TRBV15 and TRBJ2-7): DAMVIQNPRYQVTQFGKPVTLSCSQTLNHNVMYWYQQKSSQAPKLLFHYYDKDFNNEADTPDNFQSRRPNTSFCFLDIRSPGLGDTAMYLCATSRAGYEQYFGPGTRLTVT.